Below, 28 T cell receptor beta chains from the same sample are listed, as sequenced in a study of OX40 agonist ivuxolimab in advanced cancers. TCRdb's copy holds only in-frame clones and misses some; the assay was immunoSEQ multiplex PCR. Among approximately 70,000 clones listed, around 83% were seen once. The source was CD4+ or CD8+ T cells sorted from blood, collected in a trial of the OX40 agonist ivuxolimab. The receptors were sampled from an adult with an advanced solid tumor such as melanoma, head and neck, liver or kidney cancer.

The J gene is TRBJ2-2, the V gene TRBV11-2; unclear D gene. The V end was cut by 3 bases, the J end by 0 bases, with 8 bases between. There are 15 residues in the CDR3. The germline V gene encodes CDR1 SGHAT and CDR2 FQNNGV. The CDR3 DNA is TGTGCCAGCAGCTTTGACAAATCGAACACCGGGGAGCTGTTTTTT. Its protein is CASSFDKSNTGELFF.

This chain joins TRBV13 and TRBJ1-1; TRBD1 is a possible D gene (5 bases). V was cut by 2 bases and J by 5 bases, with 24 bases left in between. This CDR3 comprises 18 residues. Germline V gene lookup returns CDR1 PRHDT and CDR2 FYEKMQ (reference sequence). CDR3 coding DNA: TGTGCCAGCAGCTTACCAGATTGGGAGACGGGGACGAGGACTGAAGCTTTCTTT. It encodes CASSLPDWETGTRTEAFF.

The table lists this clone with a count of one. The chain is built from TRBV19 and TRBJ1-4; weak D call: TRBD1 (6 bases). V was clipped by 3 bases and J by 5 bases, with 13 bases between them. There are 15 residues in the CDR3. CDR1 is LNHDA and CDR2 is SQIVND in the germline V gene (reference sequence). In DNA form, the CDR3 reads TGTGCCAGTAGTATTGGCGGCAGGGGCAATGAAAAACTGTTTTTT. It translates to CASSIGGRGNEKLFF.

CDR3 region: CASSLGPRGTGSYEQYF. CDR3 sequence (DNA): TGTGCCAGCAGCTTAGGCCCCCGGGGGACAGGTAGCTACGAGCAGTACTTC. This chain links TRBV7-9 with TRBJ2-7; 8 bases are shared with TRBD1. Germline lookup yields CDR1 SEHNR and CDR2 FQNEAQ (reference sequence). V lost 1 base and J lost 3; bases outside the gene matches: 11. The CDR3 has 17 residues.

V usage is TRBV18 and J usage is TRBJ1-1, with unresolved D. V lost 5 bases to trimming and J lost 1 base, with 14 bases between them. From germline, CDR1 is KGHSH and CDR2 LQKENI. The CDR3 covers 15 residues. The CDR3 reads CASSNLGPPNTEAFF. The CDR3 bases are TGTGCCAGCTCAAACCTTGGGCCGCCGAACACTGAAGCTTTCTTT.

The CDR3 spells CASSPKTGEGTEAFF. The CDR3 DNA is TGTGCCAGCTCACCAAAGACAGGGGAGGGCACTGAAGCTTTCTTT. V and J are TRBV18 and TRBJ1-1; 8 nucleotides align to TRBD1. V was pared by 2 bases and J by 4 bases, with 6 bases of the junction left unmatched. CDR1 is KGHSH, CDR2 LQKENI, per germline. The CDR3 is 15 amino acids.

This clone appeared a few times. V and J are TRBV7-8 and TRBJ2-7; 8 bases are a match to TRBD2. J gave up 6 bases and V 5 bases, and 9 bases lay outside the gene matches. The CDR3 has 14 residues. In germline, CDR1 is SGHVS, CDR2 FQNEAQ. DNA for the CDR3: TGTGCCAGCAGCCCAGGGACTAGTAGTGGCGAGCAGTACTTC. Translating it yields CASSPGTSSGEQYF.

V and J are TRBV4-1 and TRBJ1-4; a weak D match, TRBD1 (5 bases). Germline CDR1 reads MGHRA; CDR2 reads YSYEKL. This CDR3 comprises 13 residues. The V end was cut by 0 bases, the J end by 14 bases, with 13 bases between. CDR3 residues: CASSQDRARVLFF. In DNA form, the CDR3 reads TGCGCCAGCAGCCAAGATAGGGCCAGGGTCCTGTTTTTT.

This clone turned up a few times. J is TRBJ1-2 and V is TRBV5-1, with D perhaps matching TRBD1 (5 bases). CDR3 size: 15 residues. Trimming stripped 0 bases from V and 8 bases from J, with 17 bases between. Per germline, CDR1 SGHRS and CDR2 YFSETQ. The CDR3 DNA is TGCGCCAGCAGCTTGGTGTTGGGGCCGCGCACAGGCTACACCTTC. Encoded protein: CASSLVLGPRTGYTF.

The rearrangement joins TRBV19 to TRBJ2-7, with D perhaps TRBD1 (6 bases). Germline V gives CDR1 LNHDA, CDR2 SQIVND (reference sequence). The CDR3 has 14 residues. Deletions cut 3 bases from V and 4 bases from J, with 13 bases between. The DNA for the CDR3 is TGTGCCAGTAGTATTTACCAGGGGAAATACGAGCAGTACTTC. Protein sequence: CASSIYQGKYEQYF.

This CDR3 is CASSLSTHGYTF. In DNA form, the CDR3 reads TGTGCCAGCAGCTTGAGCACGCACGGCTACACCTTC. The chain combines TRBV5-5 with TRBJ1-2, with D hard to call. The germline gives CDR1 SGHKS, CDR2 YYEKEE (reference sequence). There are 12 residues in the CDR3. The V and J ends lost 1 base and 8 bases respectively, with 9 bases between them.

The V gene is TRBV6-6, the J gene TRBJ1-5; D gene unclear. V was clipped by 2 bases and J by 1 base, with 9 bases between them. Germline V CDR1 and CDR2: MNHNY, SVGAGI (reference sequence). The CDR3 totals 15 residues. Here the CDR3 reads CASSYNDVSNQPQHF. The CDR3, as DNA: TGTGCCAGCAGTTACAACGACGTCAGCAATCAGCCCCAGCATTTT.

This rearrangement joins TRBV6-5 to TRBJ1-5, with 7 bases aligning to TRBD1. Germline values: CDR1 MNHEY, CDR2 SVGAGI. This CDR3 is 15 amino acids long. After removal of 3 bases from V and 4 bases from J, the junction contained 6 bases not matched to a gene. Written as DNA, the CDR3 is TGTGCCAGCAGTTATACCAGGGGGAATAATCAGCCCCAGCATTTT. Translation gives CASSYTRGNNQPQHF.

The chain couples TRBV19 to TRBJ1-2; D may be TRBD1 (5 bases). CDR1 and CDR2 (germline): LNHDA, SQIVND (reference sequence). The CDR3 has 15 residues. Trimming took off 3 bases at V and 2 bases at J, with 13 bases between the two ends. DNA of the CDR3: TGTGCCAGTAGTATTTCCGGGGCGCGAAACTATGGCTACACCTTC. This encodes CASSISGARNYGYTF.

The chain has TRBV29-1 and TRBJ2-5; TRBD2 might be the D (6 bases). The ends were cut back, 3 bases at V and 5 bases at J, with 19 bases in the middle. This CDR3 has 15 amino acids. CDR1 and CDR2 from the germline V gene are SQVTM and ANQGSEA. In DNA form, the CDR3 reads TGCAGCGTTGACTCAGGACGACTAGTAGCGGAGACCCAGTACTTC. Translated, it gives CSVDSGRLVAETQYF.

The chain links TRBV5-8 to TRBJ2-1, with 8 positions matching TRBD2. Trimming at V came to 6 bases and at J to 6 bases, leaving 14 bases not matched to a gene. Looked up from germline, CDR1 is SGHTS and CDR2 is YDEGEE. The CDR3 is 16 amino acids. DNA of the CDR3: TGTGCCAGCACCCCGAGGACGGGACTAGTCGGCAATGAGCAGTTCTTC. It translates to CASTPRTGLVGNEQFF.

This sequence joins TRBV25-1 and TRBJ1-1; D call uncertain. There are 15 residues in the CDR3. Trimming removed 8 bases at V and 1 base at J, with 17 bases between. Germline CDR1 MGHDK, CDR2 SYGVNS. The CDR3 region is CASAPPGKRNTEAFF. The CDR3 region has the DNA TGTGCCAGCGCCCCCCCTGGTAAGAGGAACACTGAAGCTTTCTTT.

The chain couples TRBV5-1 to TRBJ1-4, with TRBD1 matching 10 bases. With 1 base clipped from V and 5 bases from J, the junction kept 5 bases outside the gene matches. CDR1 is SGHRS, CDR2 YFSETQ, per germline. The CDR3 is 16 residues long. As DNA, the CDR3 is TGCGCCAGCAGCTTGTTCGGACAGGGGGGAAATGAAAAACTGTTTTTT. Translation gives CASSLFGQGGNEKLFF.

The rearrangement links TRBV18 to TRBJ2-2; perhaps TRBD2 as D (6 bases). Germline V gene sequence: CDR1 KGHSH, CDR2 LQKENI. The V end was cut by 5 bases, the J end by 1 base, with 11 bases between. The CDR3 is 15 amino acids. The CDR3 nucleotides read TGTGCCAGCTCAACGTGGAGGGAGAACACCGGGGAGCTGTTTTTT. Translated, it gives CASSTWRENTGELFF.

J is TRBJ2-5 and V is TRBV21-1; TRBD2 is the table's D call, not checked against the DNA. TRBV21-1 is tagged as a pseudogene. The CDR3 runs to 16 residues. The CDR3 here is CASSKVRLAGGETQYF. For the CDR3, the DNA is TGTGCCAGCAGCAAAGTGCGCCTAGCGGGGGGAGAGACCCAGTACTTC.

The chain combines TRBV2 with TRBJ1-1; TRBD1 matches 7 bases. After removal of 6 bases from V and 3 bases from J, the junction contained 4 bases not matched to a gene. The CDR3 covers 13 residues. Germline V CDR1 and CDR2: SNHLY, FYNNEI. CDR3 loop: CASRPGGHTEAFF. CDR3 nucleotides: TGTGCCAGCAGGCCAGGGGGACACACTGAAGCTTTCTTT. Supplemented by reference TRBV2 and TRBJ1-1, the full variable domain reads EPEVTQTPSHQVTQMGQEVILRCVPISNHLYFYWYRQILGQKVEFLVSFYNNEISEKSEIFDDQFSVERPDGSNFTLKIRSTKLEDSAMYFCASRPGGHTEAFFGQGTRLTVV.

This clone has just one count. The V and J genes are TRBV6-1 and TRBJ1-2; D is perhaps TRBD1 (6 bases). V lost 2 bases and J 2 bases, leaving 18 bases between the germline ends. The CDR3 has 17 amino acids. The germline V gene has CDR1 MNHNS and CDR2 SASEGT. CDR3 in amino acids: CASSEIFRGSRNYGYTF. DNA for the CDR3: TGTGCCAGCAGTGAAATCTTCAGGGGCTCCAGGAACTATGGCTACACCTTC.

The rearrangement links TRBV9 to TRBJ1-4; D remains unclear. Trimming stripped 2 bases from V and 4 bases from J, with 12 bases between. In germline, CDR1 is SGDLS, CDR2 YYNGEE. The CDR3 loop spans 15 amino acids. The CDR3 spells CASSVRQERNEKLFF. CDR3 bases: TGTGCCAGCAGCGTCCGACAAGAACGTAATGAAAAACTGTTTTTT.

This chain links TRBV13 with TRBJ2-5; TRBD1 matches 9 bases. CDR3 length: 13 amino acids. Germline V gives CDR1 PRHDT, CDR2 FYEKMQ (reference sequence). The V segment lost 5 bases and the J segment 7 bases; nucleotides outside the gene matches: 5. CDR3 sequence reads: CASSADRGWTQYF. As DNA, the CDR3 is TGTGCCAGCAGCGCGGACAGGGGTTGGACCCAGTACTTC.

In its sample, this clone was seen a few times. V is TRBV7-9 and J is TRBJ1-1; 7 bases are shared with TRBD1. J was trimmed by 1 base and V by 5 bases; bases with no gene match: 7. Germline V gives CDR1 SEHNR, CDR2 FQNEAQ (reference sequence). CDR3 length: 15 residues. This CDR3 reads CASSPGTAKNTEAFF. CDR3 bases: TGTGCCAGCAGCCCAGGGACAGCTAAGAACACTGAAGCTTTCTTT.

In its sample, this clone was seen a few times. CDR3 residues: CASSLGQGGYTF. In nucleotides, the CDR3 is TGTGCCAGCAGCTTAGGACAGGGGGGCTACACCTTC. The chain employs TRBV7-2 and TRBJ1-2; 8 bases are shared with TRBD1. Germline V gene data show CDR1 as SGHTA and CDR2 as FQGNSA. V was pared by 1 base and J by 8 bases, with 0 bases of the junction left unmatched. The CDR3 is 12 amino acids.

V is TRBV7-9 and J is TRBJ1-2; 7 bases line up with TRBD1. Germline trimming cut 5 bases from V and 8 bases from J; bases unmatched to any gene: 5. The CDR3 runs 12 residues. CDR1 SEHNR and CDR2 FQNEAQ come from the germline V gene (reference sequence). This CDR3 reads CASSLGTVGYTF. The CDR3 DNA sequence: TGTGCCAGCAGCCTCGGGACAGTCGGCTACACCTTC.

The rearrangement uses TRBV5-1 and TRBJ2-3; 11 positions match TRBD2. The CDR3 spans 15 residues. The germline gives CDR1 SGHRS, CDR2 YFSETQ. The V and J ends lost 4 bases and 2 bases, in that order; junction bases with no gene match: 3. The CDR3 coding sequence is TGCGCCAGCAGCCCTAGCGGGAGGAACACAGATACGCAGTATTTT. Its translation is CASSPSGRNTDTQYF.